This T cell receptor beta chain was identified in a study of PD-L1 blockade in urothelial cancer. This CDR3 contains 11 residues. From germline, CDR1 is MNHEY and CDR2 SMNVEV (reference sequence). V was trimmed by 8 bases and J by 6 bases, leaving 8 bases between them. This table comes from immunoSEQ multiplex PCR, and its TCRdb copy is limited to in-frame clones, with some not included. The table includes 17,000 or so clones, about nine tenths detected once. The V and J genes are TRBV27 and TRBJ2-1; D unclear. The sequencing used PBMCs, collected around atezolizumab (anti-PD-L1) treatment. This sequence was found in a man over 45 with urothelial cancer. The CDR3 protein is CASGLTNEQFF. In DNA, the CDR3 is TGTGCCAGCGGGCTGACCAATGAGCAGTTCTTC.